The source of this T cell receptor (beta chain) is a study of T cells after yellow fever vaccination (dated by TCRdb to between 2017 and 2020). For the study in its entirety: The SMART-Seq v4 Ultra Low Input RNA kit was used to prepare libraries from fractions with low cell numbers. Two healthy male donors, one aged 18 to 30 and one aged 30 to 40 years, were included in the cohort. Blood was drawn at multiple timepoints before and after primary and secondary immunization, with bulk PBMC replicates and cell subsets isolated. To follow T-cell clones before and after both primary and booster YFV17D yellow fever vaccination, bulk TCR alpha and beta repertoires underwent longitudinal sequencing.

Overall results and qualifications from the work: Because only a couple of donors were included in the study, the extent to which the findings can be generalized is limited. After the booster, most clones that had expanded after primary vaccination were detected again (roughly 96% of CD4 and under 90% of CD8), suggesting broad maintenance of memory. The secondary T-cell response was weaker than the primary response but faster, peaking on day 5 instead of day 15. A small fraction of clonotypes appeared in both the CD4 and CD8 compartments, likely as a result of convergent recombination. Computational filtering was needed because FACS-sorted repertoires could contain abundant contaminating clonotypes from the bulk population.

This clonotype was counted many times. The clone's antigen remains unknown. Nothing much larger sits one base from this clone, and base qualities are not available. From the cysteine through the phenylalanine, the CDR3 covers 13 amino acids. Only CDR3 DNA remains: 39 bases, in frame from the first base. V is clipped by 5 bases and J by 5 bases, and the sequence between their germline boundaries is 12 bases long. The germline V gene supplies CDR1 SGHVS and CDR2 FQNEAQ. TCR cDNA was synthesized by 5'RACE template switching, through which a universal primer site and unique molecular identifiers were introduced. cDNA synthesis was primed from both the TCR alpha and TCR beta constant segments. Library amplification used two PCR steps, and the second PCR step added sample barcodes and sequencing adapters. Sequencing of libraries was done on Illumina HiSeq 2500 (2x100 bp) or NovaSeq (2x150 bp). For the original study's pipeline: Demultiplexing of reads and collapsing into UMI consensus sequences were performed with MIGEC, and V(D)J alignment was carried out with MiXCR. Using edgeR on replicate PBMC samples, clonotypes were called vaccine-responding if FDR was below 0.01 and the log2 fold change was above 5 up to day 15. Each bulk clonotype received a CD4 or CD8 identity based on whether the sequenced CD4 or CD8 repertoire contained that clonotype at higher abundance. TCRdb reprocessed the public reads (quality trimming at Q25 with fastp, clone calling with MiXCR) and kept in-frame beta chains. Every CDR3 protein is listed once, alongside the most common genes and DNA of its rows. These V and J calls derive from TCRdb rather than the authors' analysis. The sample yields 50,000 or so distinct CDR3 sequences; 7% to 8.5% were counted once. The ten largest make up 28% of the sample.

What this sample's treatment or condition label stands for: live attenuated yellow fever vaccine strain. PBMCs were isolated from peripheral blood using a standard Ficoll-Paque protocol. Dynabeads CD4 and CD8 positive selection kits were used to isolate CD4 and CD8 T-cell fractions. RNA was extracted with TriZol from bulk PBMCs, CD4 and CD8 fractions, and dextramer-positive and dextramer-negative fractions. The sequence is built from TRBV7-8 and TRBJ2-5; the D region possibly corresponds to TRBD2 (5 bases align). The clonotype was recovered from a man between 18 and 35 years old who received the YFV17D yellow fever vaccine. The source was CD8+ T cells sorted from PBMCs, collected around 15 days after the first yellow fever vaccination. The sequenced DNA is TGTGCCAGCAGCCCAACTAGTGGTGAGACCCAGTACTTC. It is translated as CASSPTSGETQYF.